This TCR beta chain was observed in a study of vaccination effects on CD4 cells after COVID-19. In regard to this clone: The antigen remains undetermined.

TCRdb keeps only in-frame clones here, not all; method: immunoSEQ multiplex PCR. The sample shows some 66,000 clones, 65% to 80% of them seen only once. Study-level findings and limits: Late in the post-vaccination period, infection-induced and vaccine-induced clones underwent marked clonal contraction.

Having been cultured for roughly 10 days, the cells underwent CD4+ T cell isolation. Two doses of BNT162b2 or mRNA-1273 vaccine were administered to participants. The sequenced sample was CD4+ T cells from PBMCs cultured without peptide, obtained after COVID-19 vaccination. This receptor was identified in a human donor who received a COVID-19 vaccine.

CDR3 DNA: TGTGCCAGCAGTGTGACAGGGGACCGCTCACCCCTCCACTTT. This encodes CASSVTGDRSPLHF. This chain connects TRBV25-1 to TRBJ1-6; 8 positions agree with TRBD1. CDR3 size: 14 residues. V lost 4 bases and J lost 10; bases outside the gene matches: 6. Germline-derived CDR1 and CDR2 are MGHDK and SYGVNS.